The clone carrying this TCR beta chain was seen a handful of times. Antigen specificity is unknown. This CDR3 contains 15 residues. The V gene's germline CDR1 is LNHDA and CDR2 SQIVND (reference sequence). The V end was cut by 3 bases, the J end by 7 bases, with 16 bases between. TCRdb itself ran the reads through MiXCR, one entry per CDR3 protein. This sample has under 150,000 distinct CDR3 sequences; about 24% occur once, and the top ten carry 30% to 40%. The record originates from a study of T cell repertoires in cytomegalovirus infection. Study-level information: An indication of both CMV infection and matching HLA type came from public TCR beta signatures.

Broader study findings: Cumulated frequencies of public TCR beta families served to identify carriers of CMV plus the relevant HLA. There were HLA-C-restricted CMV-specific TCR beta clonotypes dominating the ex vivo response.

The chain links TRBV19 to TRBJ2-1; TRBD1 might be the D (5 bases). This sequence was found in a human donor in good health (CMV status not recorded). Some clones in this sample may be carry-over from other donors' samples. The sequenced sample was PBMCs, sequenced either directly or after in vitro stimulation (not recorded which). The CDR3 here is CASSIRQTQINEQFF. Written as DNA, the CDR3 is TGTGCCAGTAGTATCCGACAGACCCAGATTAATGAGCAGTTCTTC.